This note documents a single T cell receptor (beta chain) sequence. What it binds is unknown. The sample is drawn from a study of shared clonotypes between healthy human individuals. As for the study in general: CD8 memory received one plate per donor, CD8 naive two, CD4 memory three and CD4 naive three.

CD8 cells classed as naive were CD45RO-negative and positively selected for CCR7, excluding terminally differentiated effector memory CD45RA+ cells. Assay used: immunoSEQ multiplex PCR; TCRdb lists only in-frame clones, some missing. Among around 2.1 million clones listed, under 95% were seen once. With V trimmed by 1 base and J by 4 bases, 3 bases remained unmatched. CDR1 and CDR2 (germline): LGHNA, YNFKEQ. This CDR3 contains 16 residues. Study-wide points: Shared clonotypes across all four donors exceeded non-shared ones in generation probability.

The sequenced material came from naive CD8+ T cells from PBMCs. The sequence was collected from a man between 18 and 29 years old in good health. Some clones in this sample may be carry-over from other donors' samples. The chain joins TRBV4-2 to TRBJ2-3; 12 bases map to TRBD2. The CDR3 protein is CASSQVPSGGADTQYF. For the CDR3, the DNA is TGTGCCAGCAGCCAAGTCCCTAGCGGGGGGGCAGATACGCAGTATTTT.